Listed below are T cell receptor beta chains from one sample, sequenced in a study of OX40 agonist ivuxolimab in advanced cancers. Using immunoSEQ multiplex PCR, the repertoire was profiled, and TCRdb retains in-frame clones only, with some absent. The sample carries 30,000 to 35,000 clones, 80% to 95% recorded once. Source: CD4+ or CD8+ T cells sorted from blood, taken in a trial of the OX40 agonist ivuxolimab. These receptors were taken from an adult with an advanced solid tumor such as melanoma, head and neck, liver or kidney cancer. Both conserved end residues are part of each CDR3. Fields, in order: V gene, J gene, D gene, clone size, CDR3 DNA, CDR3 protein. A D gene is named only where the DNA matches it firmly. The size field is filled for only some rows; it gives once, few, many or a size class.

TRBV7-2	TRBJ2-1	-	-	TGTGCCAGCACCCGACAGGCAGGGAGCAATGAGCAGTTCTTC	CASTRQAGSNEQFF
TRBV9	TRBJ2-3	-	-	TGTGCCAGCAGCGTAGCCGGGTTGGTTGGGGGCACAGATACGCAGTATTTT	CASSVAGLVGGTDTQYF
TRBV9	TRBJ2-1	-	-	TGTGCCAGCAGCAGAGGCGGGGAGAATGAGCAGTTCTTC	CASSRGGENEQFF
TRBV7-2	TRBJ2-7	TRBD2	-	TGTGCCAGCAGCCCGAGACTAGCGGGCGAGCAGTACTTC	CASSPRLAGEQYF
TRBV5-1	TRBJ2-3	TRBD2	-	TGCGCCAGCAGCTTGTCGTCTAGCGGGACCACAGATACGCAGTATTTT	CASSLSSSGTTDTQYF
TRBV19	TRBJ2-7	TRBD1	-	TGTGCCAGTAGTATAGGGGCAGGGGGATCCTACGAGCAGTACTTC	CASSIGAGGSYEQYF
TRBV12-5	TRBJ1-1	-	-	TGTGCTAGTGGCCAGGACAGGAACACTGAAGCTTTCTTT	CASGQDRNTEAFF
TRBV28	TRBJ1-6	-	-	TGTGCCAGCAGGGAAACAGGGTATAATTCACCCCTCCACTTT	CASRETGYNSPLHF
TRBV28	TRBJ2-7	TRBD2	-	TGTGCCAGCACCCCGACTAACAGACTAGCGGATTTCTACGAGCAGTACTTC	CASTPTNRLADFYEQYF
TRBV28	TRBJ1-4	-	-	TGTGCCAGCAGCCTACAGGCCCAGGAACTGTTTTTT	CASSLQAQELFF
TRBV27	TRBJ2-1	TRBD2	-	TGTGCCAGCAGTTTAAGGCAGGCGGGACTAGTTCTGGCCGAGGGAAGGATGGGACCGGATGAGCAGTTCTTC	CASSLRQAGLVLAEGRMGPDEQFF
TRBV4-1	TRBJ2-7	-	-	TGCGCCAGCAGCCAACCCAGAGTGGGAGGAATCGAGCAGTACTTC	CASSQPRVGGIEQYF
TRBV28	TRBJ1-5	-	-	TGTGCCAGCAGTTTGCAGGGGCGAAATCAGCCCCAGCATTTT	CASSLQGRNQPQHF
TRBV14	TRBJ1-2	TRBD1	-	TGTGCCAGCAGCGCAATCTTCCCGGGACAGGGGGGATACTATGGCTACACCTTC	CASSAIFPGQGGYYGYTF
TRBV5-4	TRBJ2-7	TRBD2	-	TGTGCCAGCAGCGTACTAGCGGGGGATCCCTACGAGCAGTACTTC	CASSVLAGDPYEQYF
TRBV6-5	TRBJ2-7	TRBD1	-	TGTGCCAGAGTTACCGGGACAGGGGGCTTGGGCGAGCAGTACTTC	CARVTGTGGLGEQYF
TRBV9	TRBJ2-7	-	-	TGTGCCAGCAGCGTAGAAGGGAGCGGTAGCCCTATGGGGCAGTACTTC	CASSVEGSGSPMGQYF
TRBV7-9	TRBJ2-3	-	-	TGTGCCAGCAGCTTCCGGCCCGGCGAAGTCACAGATACGCAGTATTTT	CASSFRPGEVTDTQYF
TRBV4-2	TRBJ1-6	-	once	TGTGCCAGCAGCCAAGAAAGGGTGAATCCGGGAGGTTCACCCCTCCACTTT	CASSQERVNPGGSPLHF
TRBV4-1	TRBJ1-4	-	once	TGCGCCAGCAGCCAACAAAGTCTAAATGAAAAACTGTTTTTT	CASSQQSLNEKLFF
TRBV6-6	TRBJ2-7	TRBD2	-	TGTGCCAGCAGTTACTACGCCGGGACTAGCATCTACGAGCAGTACTTC	CASSYYAGTSIYEQYF
TRBV4-3	TRBJ2-1	-	-	TGCGCCAGCAGCCAAGATGAGGGAGTAAACCCCCCAAATGAGCAGTTCTTC	CASSQDEGVNPPNEQFF
TRBV29-1	TRBJ1-2	-	-	TGCAGCGTTGAAGATGTGCAGGGTATTAGGTATGGCTACACCTTC	CSVEDVQGIRYGYTF
TRBV28	TRBJ2-1	-	-	TGTGCCAGCAGTTCTCTAAAGGGCTCCTACAATGAGCAGTTCTTC	CASSSLKGSYNEQFF
TRBV21-1	TRBJ2-5	-	-	TGTGCCAGCAGCACACGACAGGTTTGTAGGACCCAGTACTTC	CASSTRQVCRTQYF
TRBV6-5	TRBJ1-3	-	-	TGTGCCAGCAGTCAAACACACATGGCTGGAAACACCATATATTTT	CASSQTHMAGNTIYF
TRBV19	TRBJ2-7	-	-	TGTGCCAGTAGCCCTGACCCCCTGAGCTCCTACGAGCAGTACTTC	CASSPDPLSSYEQYF
TRBV29-1	TRBJ2-7	-	once	TGCAGCGTTGAAGAGATAGCCGGAAGGGCCTACGAGCAGTACTTC	CSVEEIAGRAYEQYF
TRBV19	TRBJ2-7	TRBD1	-	TGTGCCAGTAGTCCCGGGACAGGCTACGAGCAGTACTTC	CASSPGTGYEQYF
TRBV27	TRBJ2-5	TRBD1	-	TGTGCCAGCAGTGAAACAGGGGAGGAGACCCAGTACTTC	CASSETGEETQYF
TRBV9	TRBJ2-2	TRBD2	-	TGTGCCAGCAGCGTAGCTCCCACTAGCGTGAACACCGGGGAGCTGTTTTTT	CASSVAPTSVNTGELFF
TRBV28	TRBJ2-7	-	-	TGTGCCAGCAGTTTAGAGGCAGGGGCCCAACACGAGCAGTACTTC	CASSLEAGAQHEQYF
TRBV5-5	TRBJ2-7	-	-	TGTGCCAGCAGCTTGGGGCGGGCTACCACCGATTCCTACGAGCAGTACTTC	CASSLGRATTDSYEQYF